The TCR beta chain described here comes from a study of neurological immune-mediated disorders. Study-wide results and limits: Patients with HTLV-1-associated myelopathy showed the most TCR clonal expansion. Those with multiple sclerosis showed the least, falling below healthy controls. None of the CDR3 amino acid sequences of expanded clones recurred across subjects, suggesting private repertoires in all groups. The study phylogenetically grouped the repertoires of 18 of 34 multiple sclerosis patients into one related-CDR3 cluster, a possible signature.

With 10-nucleotide random UMIs included, cDNA was synthesized by 5'RACE. A single record per CDR3 protein comes from TCRdb applying MiXCR to the 5' RACE reads. The sample lists over 35,000 distinct CDR3 sequences, 2.5% occurring once. The CDR3 sequence is 15 residues long. V shed 6 bases and J 8 bases; nucleotides not matched to a gene: 8. Germline V gene data show CDR1 as MGHDK and CDR2 as SYGVNS. In regard to this clonotype: Its specificity is not known. The CDR3 carries no conserved terminal phenylalanine or tryptophan, so it likely arises from a read error.

The chain combines TRBV25-1 with TRBJ2-1; 12 nucleotides line up with TRBD2. This clonotype was obtained from a man aged 45-60 years with multiple sclerosis. What was sequenced was PBMCs. For the CDR3, the DNA is TGTGCCAGCAGCCTAGCGGGGGGGCCATTGGATGAGCAGTTCAAC. It codes for CASSLAGGPLDEQFN.